These T cell receptor beta chains were read from a single sample in a study of T cell repertoires in aging, cancer and after chemotherapy. TCRdb passed the multiplex PCR reads through MiXCR, listing each CDR3 protein once. The sample includes over 8,500 distinct CDR3 sequences, roughly 29% of them seen just once. The sequencing sample was made of blood. These TCRs come from a human donor in good health. Each CDR3 is given with its conserved first and last residue. Fields, in order: D gene, V gene, clone size, J gene, CDR3 protein, CDR3 DNA. The D gene is left open where the match is weak. A clone size is listed for some rows: how often the clone was seen (once, few, many), or a class if it is expanded.

D: NA
V: TRBV4-2
size: NA
J: TRBJ1-2
CDR3: CASSQQGLGGYTF
DNA: TGTGCCAGCAGCCAACAGGGGCTGGGTGGCTACACCTTC

D: TRBD1
V: TRBV5-6
size: NA
J: TRBJ2-5
CDR3: CASSPNIDRGLAKETQYF
DNA: TGTGCCAGCAGCCCGAACATAGACAGGGGGCTTGCCAAAGAGACCCAGTACTTC

D: NA
V: TRBV12-3/TRBV12-4
size: NA
J: TRBJ1-1
CDR3: CASSLNMYNTEAFF
DNA: TGTGCCAGCAGTTTAAACATGTATAACACTGAAGCTTTCTTT

D: TRBD2
V: TRBV20-1
size: few
J: TRBJ2-7
CDR3: CSAPGLAGYEQYF
DNA: TGCAGTGCCCCTGGACTAGCGGGCTACGAGCAGTACTTC

D: NA
V: TRBV30
size: medium-sized
J: TRBJ1-6
CDR3: CAWSARRGLGSPLHF
DNA: TGTGCCTGGAGTGCCCGCCGGGGTTTAGGTTCACCCCTCCACTTT

D: NA
V: TRBV7-6
size: few
J: TRBJ1-1
CDR3: CASSLNGVLNTEAFF
DNA: TGTGCCAGCAGCTTAAATGGGGTCTTGAACACTGAAGCTTTCTTT

D: NA
V: TRBV6-5
size: NA
J: TRBJ1-4
CDR3: CASRLEGATNEKLFF
DNA: TGTGCCAGCAGACTGGAGGGGGCAACTAATGAAAAACTGTTTTTT

D: TRBD2
V: TRBV11-1
size: NA
J: TRBJ2-3
CDR3: CASSRGSDTQYF
DNA: TGTGCCAGCAGTCGCGGGAGTGATACGCAGTATTTT

D: NA
V: TRBV19
size: NA
J: TRBJ2-7
CDR3: CASSISPVGGQEYEQYF
DNA: TGTGCCAGTAGTATATCCCCCGTGGGTGGCCAGGAGTACGAGCAGTACTTC

D: NA
V: TRBV28
size: NA
J: TRBJ2-5
CDR3: CADRGGQGGETQYF
DNA: TGTGCCGACAGGGGAGGGCAGGGAGGTGAGACCCAGTACTTC

D: NA
V: TRBV10-3
size: few
J: TRBJ1-1
CDR3: CAISPTGNTEAFF
DNA: TGTGCCATCAGCCCGACAGGGAACACTGAAGCTTTCTTT

D: NA
V: TRBV27
size: few
J: TRBJ1-6
CDR3: CASGHLLNSPLHF
DNA: TGTGCCAGCGGACATCTCTTAAATTCACCCCTCCACTTT

D: TRBD2
V: TRBV9
size: NA
J: TRBJ2-1
CDR3: CASSPTSGLYHEQFF
DNA: TGTGCCAGCAGCCCTACTAGCGGCCTCTACCATGAGCAGTTCTTC

D: TRBD2
V: TRBV7-6
size: NA
J: TRBJ2-7
CDR3: CASSSPSSGTSFYYEQYF
DNA: TGTGCCAGCAGCTCACCGTCTAGCGGGACCTCTTTCTACTACGAGCAGTACTTC

D: TRBD2
V: TRBV30
size: once
J: TRBJ2-1
CDR3: CAWSKSKRGGHEQFF
DNA: TGTGCCTGGAGTAAGTCCAAGCGGGGGGGCCATGAGCAGTTCTTC

D: NA
V: TRBV5-1
size: NA
J: TRBJ1-6
CDR3: CASLLGRGAPLHF
DNA: TGCGCCAGCCTACTGGGGCGGGGGGCACCCCTCCACTTT

D: NA
V: TRBV6-1
size: NA
J: TRBJ1-5
CDR3: CASSSRQGLYSNQPQHF
DNA: TGTGCCAGCAGCTCCCGCCAGGGGTTATATAGCAATCAGCCCCAGCATTTT

D: NA
V: TRBV10-1
size: few
J: TRBJ2-3
CDR3: CASSESTSGDTQYF
DNA: TGCGCCAGCAGTGAGTCGACCAGCGGGGATACGCAGTATTTT

D: TRBD2
V: TRBV20-1
size: NA
J: TRBJ2-7
CDR3: CSVRRGVAGGSKEQYF
DNA: TGCAGTGTCCGCCGTGGGGTAGCGGGGGGTTCGAAGGAGCAGTACTTC

D: NA
V: TRBV6-2/TRBV6-3
size: few
J: TRBJ2-7
CDR3: CAGRRGATYEQYF
DNA: TGTGCCGGACGTCGGGGGGCAACCTACGAGCAGTACTTC

D: TRBD2
V: TRBV6-5
size: NA
J: TRBJ2-5
CDR3: CASLAWEGGETQYF
DNA: TGTGCCAGCCTCGCGTGGGAGGGCGGAGAGACCCAGTACTTC

D: TRBD1
V: TRBV6-5
size: NA
J: TRBJ1-1
CDR3: CASSFAPTGVTEAFF
DNA: TGTGCCAGCAGCTTTGCCCCGACAGGGGTTACTGAAGCTTTCTTT

D: NA
V: TRBV7-9
size: NA
J: TRBJ1-2
CDR3: CASRFATGAPNYGYTF
DNA: TGTGCCAGCAGATTCGCGACCGGTGCCCCTAACTATGGCTACACCTTC

D: NA
V: TRBV19
size: medium-sized
J: TRBJ1-2
CDR3: CASSMTGGAEISYGYTF
DNA: TGTGCCAGTAGTATGACGGGGGGCGCGGAGATTAGCTATGGCTACACCTTC

D: NA
V: TRBV20-1
size: medium-sized
J: TRBJ1-2
CDR3: CSASSGGGQIDTF
DNA: TGCAGTGCTAGTTCGGGAGGGGGTCAAATAGACACCTTC

D: NA
V: TRBV5-5
size: few
J: TRBJ2-2
CDR3: CASSFWVSGELFF
DNA: TGTGCCAGCAGCTTCTGGGTGTCCGGGGAGCTGTTTTTT

D: TRBD2
V: TRBV6-1
size: NA
J: TRBJ2-3
CDR3: CASSEAIERSGGGADTQYF
DNA: TGTGCCAGCAGTGAAGCAATCGAACGTAGCGGGGGTGGGGCAGATACGCAGTATTTT

D: NA
V: TRBV20-1
size: few
J: TRBJ2-1
CDR3: CSARDPYGEQFF
DNA: TGCAGTGCTAGAGATCCCTACGGTGAGCAGTTCTTC